This TCR beta chain was sequenced during a study of blood T cell repertoires in COVID-19. About the research overall: Some COVID-19 samples were acute and others convalescent; all came from the United States, Italy and Spain.

Only in-frame clones appear in the TCRdb table, and some are missing; sequencing was by immunoSEQ multiplex PCR. This table has 250,000 to 300,000 clones, approximately 82% appearing once. The CDR3 spans 15 residues. Germline V gene data show CDR1 as SGHRS and CDR2 as YFSETQ. Trimming stripped 0 bases from V and 2 bases from J, with 9 bases between. The chain uses TRBV5-1 and TRBJ1-5; D is unclear. Sequencing used PBMCs or T cells enriched from blood (not recorded which). The clonotype was recovered from a man aged 40-49 years who had been exposed to COVID-19. DNA of the CDR3: TGCGCCAGCAGCTTGGAGGTTGGAGGCAATCAGCCCCAGCATTTT. Its translation is CASSLEVGGNQPQHF.